This TCR beta chain emerged from a study of T cell responses to AZD1222 COVID-19 vaccine. TCRdb keeps only in-frame clones here, not all; method: immunoSEQ multiplex PCR. Of roughly 130,000 clones listed, 80% to 95% are singletons. The CDR3 sequence is 16 residues long. The V end was cut by 5 bases, the J end by 8 bases, with 24 bases between. Germline CDR1 and CDR2: MDHEN and SYDVKM. The material sequenced was peripheral blood, taken 28 days after the second AZD1222 dose. This clonotype was sampled from an adult who received the AZD1222 COVID-19 vaccine. The chain uses TRBV28 and TRBJ1-1; no firm D call. The CDR3 bases are TGTGCCAGCAGTCTCCAAGGTCCTTCTGCCCTCAGGGAAGCTTTCTTT. This codes for CASSLQGPSALREAFF.